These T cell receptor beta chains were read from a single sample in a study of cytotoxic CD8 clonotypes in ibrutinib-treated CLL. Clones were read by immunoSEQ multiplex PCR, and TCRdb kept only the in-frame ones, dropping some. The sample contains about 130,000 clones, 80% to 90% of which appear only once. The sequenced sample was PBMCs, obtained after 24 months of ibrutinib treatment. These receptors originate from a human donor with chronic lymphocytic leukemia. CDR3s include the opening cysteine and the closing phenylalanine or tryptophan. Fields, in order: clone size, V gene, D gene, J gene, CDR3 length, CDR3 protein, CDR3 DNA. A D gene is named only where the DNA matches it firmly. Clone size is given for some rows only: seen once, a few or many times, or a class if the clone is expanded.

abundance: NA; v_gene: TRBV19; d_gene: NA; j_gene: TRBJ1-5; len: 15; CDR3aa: CASVATGYSNQPQHF; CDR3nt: TGTGCCAGTGTAGCTACAGGTTATAGCAATCAGCCCCAGCATTTT
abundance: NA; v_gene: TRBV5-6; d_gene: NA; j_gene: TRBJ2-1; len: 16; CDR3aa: CASRSGAPSSYNEQFF; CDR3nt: TGTGCCAGCAGGTCGGGGGCCCCAAGCTCCTACAATGAGCAGTTCTTC
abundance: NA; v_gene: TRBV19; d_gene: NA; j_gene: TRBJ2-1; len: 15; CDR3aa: CASSARRQPSDEQFF; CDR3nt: TGTGCCAGTAGCGCCCGGCGCCAACCGAGCGATGAGCAGTTCTTC
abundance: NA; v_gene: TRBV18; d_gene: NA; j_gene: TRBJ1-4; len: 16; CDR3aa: CASSPRQPATNEKLFF; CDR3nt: TGTGCCAGCTCACCACGACAGCCAGCAACTAATGAAAAACTGTTTTTT
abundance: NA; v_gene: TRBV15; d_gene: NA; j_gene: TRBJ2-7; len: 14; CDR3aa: CATSRDPGANEQYF; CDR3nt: TGTGCCACCAGCAGAGATCCAGGGGCGAACGAGCAGTACTTC
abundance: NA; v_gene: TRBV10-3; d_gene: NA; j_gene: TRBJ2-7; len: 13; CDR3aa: CAISQILADEQYF; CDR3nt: TGTGCCATCAGTCAAATACTCGCAGACGAGCAGTACTTC
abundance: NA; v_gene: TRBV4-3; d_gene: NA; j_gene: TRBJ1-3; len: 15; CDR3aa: CASSQDKSSGNTIYF; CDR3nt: TGCGCCAGCAGCCAAGATAAGAGCTCTGGAAACACCATATATTTT
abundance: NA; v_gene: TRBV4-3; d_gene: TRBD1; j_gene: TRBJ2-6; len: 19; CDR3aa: CASSQGLTGGWSGANVLTF; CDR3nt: TGCGCCAGCAGCCAAGGCCTGACAGGGGGCTGGTCTGGGGCCAACGTCCTGACTTTC
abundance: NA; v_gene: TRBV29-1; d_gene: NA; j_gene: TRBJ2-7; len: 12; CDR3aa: CSVEDQAYEQYF; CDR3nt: TGCAGCGTTGAAGACCAAGCGTACGAGCAGTACTTC
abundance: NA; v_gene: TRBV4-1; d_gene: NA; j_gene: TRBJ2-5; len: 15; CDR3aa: CASSHKGGGQETQYF; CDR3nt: TGCGCCAGCAGCCACAAGGGGGGGGGACAGGAGACCCAGTACTTC
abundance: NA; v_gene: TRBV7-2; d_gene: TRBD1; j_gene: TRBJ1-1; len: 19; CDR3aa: CASSTGTGMVGSFTDEAFF; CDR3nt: TGTGCCAGCAGCACCGGGACAGGGATGGTGGGAAGTTTTACGGATGAAGCTTTCTTT
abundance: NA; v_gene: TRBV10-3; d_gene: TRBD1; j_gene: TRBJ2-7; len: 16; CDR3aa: CAISERTGVSMGEQYF; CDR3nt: TGTGCCATCAGTGAGAGAACAGGGGTTAGTATGGGCGAGCAGTACTTC
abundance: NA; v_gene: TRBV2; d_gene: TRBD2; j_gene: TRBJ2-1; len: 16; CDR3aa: CASSEALAGPYNEQFF; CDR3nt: TGTGCCAGCAGTGAAGCCCTAGCGGGCCCCTACAATGAGCAGTTCTTC
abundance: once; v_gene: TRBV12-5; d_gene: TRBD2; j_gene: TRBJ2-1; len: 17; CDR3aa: CASGLLFTQRGINEQFF; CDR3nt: TGTGCTAGTGGTTTGCTCTTCACCCAGCGGGGGATTAATGAGCAGTTCTTC
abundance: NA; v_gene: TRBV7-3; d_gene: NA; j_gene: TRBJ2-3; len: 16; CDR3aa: CASSLNPGRGADTQYF; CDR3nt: TGTGCCAGCAGCTTAAATCCTGGCAGGGGGGCAGATACGCAGTATTTT
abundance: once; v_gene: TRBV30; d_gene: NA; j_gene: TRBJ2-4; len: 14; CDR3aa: CAWSVGGAINIQYF; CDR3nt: TGTGCCTGGAGTGTGGGGGGGGCCATCAACATTCAGTACTTC
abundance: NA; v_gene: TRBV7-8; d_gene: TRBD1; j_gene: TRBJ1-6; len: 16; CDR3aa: CASSLVPTGISSPLHF; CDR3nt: TGTGCCAGCAGCTTAGTCCCGACAGGGATTAGTTCACCCCTCCACTTT
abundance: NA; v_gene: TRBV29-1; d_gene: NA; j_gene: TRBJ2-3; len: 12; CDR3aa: CSVVPRGNTQYF; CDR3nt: TGCAGCGTTGTGCCTCGGGGGAATACGCAGTATTTT
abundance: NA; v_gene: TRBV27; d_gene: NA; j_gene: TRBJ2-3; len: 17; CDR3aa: CATSPRRATQRTDTQYF; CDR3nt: TGTGCCACCTCCCCGCGCCGAGCCACGCAGAGGACAGATACGCAGTATTTT
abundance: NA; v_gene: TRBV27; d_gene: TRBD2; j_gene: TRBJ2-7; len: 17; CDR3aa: CASSVWVSGGSSYEQYF; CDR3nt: TGTGCCAGCAGTGTATGGGTTAGCGGGGGGTCCTCCTACGAGCAGTACTTC
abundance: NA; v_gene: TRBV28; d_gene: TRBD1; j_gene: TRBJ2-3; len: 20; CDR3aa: CASSLRLTLRDRGRRDTQYF; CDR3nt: TGTGCCAGCAGCTTACGACTCACCCTCCGGGACAGGGGGCGCAGAGATACGCAGTATTTT
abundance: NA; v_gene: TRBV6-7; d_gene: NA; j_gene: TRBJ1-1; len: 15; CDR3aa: CASRSPGAQNTEAFF; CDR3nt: TGTGCCAGCAGGTCCCCGGGGGCGCAGAACACTGAAGCTTTCTTT
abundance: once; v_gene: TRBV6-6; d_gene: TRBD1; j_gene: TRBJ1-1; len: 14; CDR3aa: CASRPDRGRTEAFF; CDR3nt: TGTGCCAGCAGACCGGACAGGGGGAGGACTGAAGCTTTCTTT
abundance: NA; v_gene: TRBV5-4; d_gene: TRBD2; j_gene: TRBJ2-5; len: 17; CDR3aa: CASSSAPSGRGRETQYF; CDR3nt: TGTGCCAGCAGCTCCGCCCCTAGCGGGAGGGGGCGTGAGACCCAGTACTTC
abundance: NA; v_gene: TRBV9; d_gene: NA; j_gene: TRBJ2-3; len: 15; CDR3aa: CASSEEAWPTDTQYF; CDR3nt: TGTGCCAGCAGCGAGGAGGCCTGGCCCACAGATACGCAGTATTTT
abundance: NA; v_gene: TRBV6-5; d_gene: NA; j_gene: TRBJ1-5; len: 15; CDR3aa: CASSRGTLSNQPQHF; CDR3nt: TGTGCCAGCTCTAGGGGCACCTTGAGCAATCAGCCCCAGCATTTT
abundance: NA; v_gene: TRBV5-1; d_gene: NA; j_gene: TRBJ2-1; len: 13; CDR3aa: CASRALSNNEQFF; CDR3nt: TGCGCCAGCAGAGCCCTAAGCAATAATGAGCAGTTCTTC
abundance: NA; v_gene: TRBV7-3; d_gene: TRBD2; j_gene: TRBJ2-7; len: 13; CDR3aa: CASSLFREDEQYF; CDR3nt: TGTGCCAGCAGCTTATTTCGGGAGGACGAGCAGTACTTC
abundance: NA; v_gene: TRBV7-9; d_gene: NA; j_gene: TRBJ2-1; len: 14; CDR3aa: CASRPAGAYNEQFF; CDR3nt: TGTGCCAGCAGGCCTGCCGGGGCTTACAATGAGCAGTTCTTC
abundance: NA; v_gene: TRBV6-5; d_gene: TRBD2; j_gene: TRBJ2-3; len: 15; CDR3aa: CASTPPGGFRNTQYF; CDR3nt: TGTGCCAGCACCCCCCCGGGGGGGTTCAGGAATACGCAGTATTTT
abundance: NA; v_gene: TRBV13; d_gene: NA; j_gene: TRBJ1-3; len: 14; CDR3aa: CASSSRESGNTIYF; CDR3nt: TGTGCCAGCAGCAGCAGGGAATCTGGAAACACCATATATTTT
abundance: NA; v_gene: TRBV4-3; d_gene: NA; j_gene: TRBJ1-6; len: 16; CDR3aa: CASSRGPRGDNSPLHF; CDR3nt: TGCGCCAGCAGCCGGGGCCCTAGGGGAGATAATTCACCCCTCCACTTT
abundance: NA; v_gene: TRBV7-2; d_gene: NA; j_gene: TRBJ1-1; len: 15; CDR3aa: CASTIMGGGGTEAFF; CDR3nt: TGTGCCAGCACCATTATGGGAGGGGGTGGGACTGAAGCTTTCTTT
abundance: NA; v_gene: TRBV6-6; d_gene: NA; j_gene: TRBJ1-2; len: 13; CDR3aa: CASSAQGFFGYTF; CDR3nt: TGTGCCAGCAGTGCACAGGGTTTCTTTGGCTACACCTTC
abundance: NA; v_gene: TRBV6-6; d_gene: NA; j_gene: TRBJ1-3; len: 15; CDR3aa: CASSYSGSSGNTIYF; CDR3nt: TGTGCCAGCAGTTACTCGGGCAGCAGTGGAAACACCATATATTTT
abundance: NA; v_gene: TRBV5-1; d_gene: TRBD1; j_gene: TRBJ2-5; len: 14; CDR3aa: CASSGGTGSETQYF; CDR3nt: TGCGCCAGCAGCGGCGGGACAGGGAGCGAGACCCAGTACTTC
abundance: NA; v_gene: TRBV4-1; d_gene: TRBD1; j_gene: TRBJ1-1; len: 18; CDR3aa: CASSRTPRAGGDGTEAFF; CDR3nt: TGCGCCAGCAGCCGGACCCCCCGGGCAGGGGGCGATGGGACTGAAGCTTTCTTT
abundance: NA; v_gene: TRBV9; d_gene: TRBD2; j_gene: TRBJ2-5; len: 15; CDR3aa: CASSVLTGGVETQYF; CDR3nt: TGTGCCAGCAGCGTACTGACGGGAGGCGTAGAGACCCAGTACTTC
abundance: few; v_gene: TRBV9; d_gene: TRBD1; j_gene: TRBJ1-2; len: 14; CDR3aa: CASSGDRGIHGYTF; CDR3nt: TGTGCCAGCAGCGGAGACAGGGGGATACATGGCTACACCTTC
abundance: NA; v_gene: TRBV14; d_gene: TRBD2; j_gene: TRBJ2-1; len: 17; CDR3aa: CASSQVWGTRGLGEQFF; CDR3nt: TGTGCCAGCAGCCAAGTTTGGGGGACTAGAGGTCTAGGTGAGCAGTTCTTC
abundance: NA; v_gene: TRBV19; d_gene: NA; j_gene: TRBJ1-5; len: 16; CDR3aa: CASISETGIPSRSQHF; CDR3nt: TGTGCCAGTATTAGCGAAACAGGCATCCCGTCTCGGTCCCAGCATTTT
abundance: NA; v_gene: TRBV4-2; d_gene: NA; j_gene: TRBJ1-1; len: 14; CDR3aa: CASSRELLNTEAFF; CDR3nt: TGTGCCAGCAGCCGCGAGTTGTTGAACACTGAAGCTTTCTTT
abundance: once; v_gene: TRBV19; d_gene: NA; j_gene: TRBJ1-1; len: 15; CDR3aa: CASSIAGQVNTEAFF; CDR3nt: TGTGCCAGTAGTATAGCTGGGCAGGTGAACACTGAAGCTTTCTTT
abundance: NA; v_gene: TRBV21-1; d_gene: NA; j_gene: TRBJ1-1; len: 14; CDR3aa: CASSKEMANTEAFF; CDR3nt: TGTGCCAGCAGCAAAGAAATGGCGAACACTGAAGCTTTCTTT
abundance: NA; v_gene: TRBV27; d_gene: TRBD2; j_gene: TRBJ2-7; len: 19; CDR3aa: CASSFKAGIAGAWPYEQYF; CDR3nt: TGTGCCAGCAGTTTCAAGGCTGGGATAGCGGGAGCTTGGCCCTACGAGCAGTACTTC
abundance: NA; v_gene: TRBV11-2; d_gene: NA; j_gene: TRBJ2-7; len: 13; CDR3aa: CASSLAQSYEQYF; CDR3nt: TGTGCCAGCAGCTTAGCCCAGTCCTACGAGCAGTACTTC
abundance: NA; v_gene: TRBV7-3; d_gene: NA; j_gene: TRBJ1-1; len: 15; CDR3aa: CASSLYGVLNTEAFF; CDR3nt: TGTGCCAGCAGCTTATATGGGGTCCTGAACACTGAAGCTTTCTTT
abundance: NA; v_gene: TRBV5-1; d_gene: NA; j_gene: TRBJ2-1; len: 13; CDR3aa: CASSLASANEQFF; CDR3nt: TGCGCCAGCAGCTTGGCTTCCGCCAATGAGCAGTTCTTC
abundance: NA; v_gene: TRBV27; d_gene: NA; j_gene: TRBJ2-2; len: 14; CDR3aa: CASSRGLNTGELFF; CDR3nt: TGTGCCAGCTCGAGGGGGTTAAACACCGGGGAGCTGTTTTTT
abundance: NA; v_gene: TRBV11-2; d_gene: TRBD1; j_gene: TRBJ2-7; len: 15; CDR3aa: CASSLVDRGPYEQYF; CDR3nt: TGTGCCAGCAGCTTGGTCGACAGGGGGCCCTACGAGCAGTACTTC
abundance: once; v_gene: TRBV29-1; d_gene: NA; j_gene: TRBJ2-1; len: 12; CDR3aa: CSVEGGTGEQFF; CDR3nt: TGCAGCGTGGAGGGGGGAACTGGTGAGCAGTTCTTC
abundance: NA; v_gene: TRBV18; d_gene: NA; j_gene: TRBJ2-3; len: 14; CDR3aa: CASSPPEETDTQYF; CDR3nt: TGTGCCAGCTCACCACCGGAGGAAACAGATACGCAGTATTTT
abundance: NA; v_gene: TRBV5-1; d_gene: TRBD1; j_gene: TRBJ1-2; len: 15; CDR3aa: CASSLELQGAYGYTF; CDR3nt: TGCGCCAGCAGCTTAGAACTTCAGGGGGCGTATGGCTACACCTTC
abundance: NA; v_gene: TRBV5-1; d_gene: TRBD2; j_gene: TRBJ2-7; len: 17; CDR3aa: CASSLGRAAGGYYEQYF; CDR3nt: TGCGCCAGCAGCTTGGGCAGGGCGGCGGGGGGTTACTACGAGCAGTACTTC
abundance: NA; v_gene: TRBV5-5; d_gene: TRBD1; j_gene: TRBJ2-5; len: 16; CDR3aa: CASSWDRGRGEETQYF; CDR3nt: TGTGCCAGCAGCTGGGACAGGGGGCGCGGAGAAGAGACCCAGTACTTC